The clone carrying this T cell receptor (beta chain) came up many times. What it recognizes is unknown. This sample is part of a study of T cells in Graves' hyperthyroidism and ophthalmopathy. RNA transcripts yielded amplified TCR beta CDR3 regions. The TCR CDR3 was amplified in a first-round RT-PCR using the HTBI primer set. A single record per CDR3 protein comes from TCRdb applying MiXCR to the multiplex PCR reads. This sample has 470,000 or so distinct CDR3 sequences, with around 20% found just once. Uncontrolled infection, other autoimmune disease, pregnancy or lactation led to exclusion. Study-wide results and caveats: Model output signaled ophthalmopathy a median 6.5 months ahead of onset.

The sequenced material came from blood. The receptor comes from a man younger than 35 with Graves' hyperthyroidism.

CDR3 in amino acids: CSASITGEDGYTF. Here the CDR3 DNA reads TGCAGTGCTAGTATCACAGGGGAGGATGGCTACACCTTC. The chain combines TRBV20-1 with TRBJ1-2, with 7 bases fitting TRBD1. The germline gives CDR1 DFQATT, CDR2 SNEGSKA (reference sequence). Trimming at V came to 3 bases and at J to 6 bases, leaving 7 bases not matched to a gene. The CDR3 length is 13 residues.